A single sample gave rise to the 29 T cell receptor beta chains below, sequenced in a study of monozygotic twins with inflammatory bowel disease. TCRdb processed the 5' RACE reads again and assigns one entry to each CDR3 protein, with no DNA. This listing includes just over 300,000 distinct CDR3 sequences. Material for sequencing was blood. Receptor source: a human donor with ulcerative colitis or Crohn's disease, or a healthy co-twin of an affected twin (not recorded which).

This chain joins TRBV10-3 and TRBJ1-1; checking the TCRdb D call of TRBD1 is not possible without DNA. Germline V gives CDR1 ENHRY, CDR2 SYGVKD. CDR3 length equals 14 residues. CDR3: CAISKGGQGTEAFF.

The chain recombines TRBV20-1 with TRBJ2-7; TCRdb calls TRBD1, which cannot be checked without DNA. The germline V gene encodes CDR1 DFQATT and CDR2 SNEGSKA (reference sequence). The CDR3 contains 14 residues. The CDR3 loop is CSARDRRLSYEQYF.

The chain carries TRBV19 and TRBJ2-4; the TCRdb D gene call, TRBD2, has no DNA to confirm it. The germline gives CDR1 LNHDA, CDR2 SQIVND (reference sequence). The CDR3 covers 15 residues. The CDR3 loop reads CASKRYDSGKNIQYF.

This rearrangement joins TRBV4-3 to TRBJ1-2. Germline CDR1 and CDR2: LGHNA and YSLEER. The CDR3 totals 13 residues. CDR3 amino acids: CASSEQANYGYTF.

The chain links TRBV19 to TRBJ2-4; TCRdb lists TRBD1, though no DNA is available to test this call. The CDR3 covers 15 residues. Per germline, CDR1 LNHDA and CDR2 SQIVND (reference sequence). This CDR3 is CASSIVGTGKNIQYF.

The CDR3 reads CASSLRTGAVGANVLTF. The chain uses TRBV7-9 and TRBJ2-6; TCRdb names TRBD1, which stays unverified in the absence of DNA. CDR3 length equals 17 residues. Germline V gene data show CDR1 as SEHNR and CDR2 as FQNEAQ (reference sequence).

The chain couples TRBV3-1 to TRBJ2-2; TCRdb names TRBD2, which stays unverified in the absence of DNA. This CDR3 is built from 14 residues. CDR1 and CDR2 from the germline V gene are LGHDT and YNNKEL (reference sequence). CDR3 residues: CASSQNPAPGELFF.

The rearrangement joins TRBV7-8 to TRBJ2-7; TCRdb calls TRBD1, which cannot be checked without DNA. Germline CDR1 SGHVS, CDR2 FQNEAQ. The CDR3 covers 14 residues. The CDR3 loop reads CASSRDDRGYEQYF.

V is TRBV20-1 and J is TRBJ2-3; TCRdb names TRBD1, which stays unverified in the absence of DNA. CDR1 and CDR2 (germline): DFQATT, SNEGSKA (reference sequence). The CDR3 is 15 residues long. This chain's CDR3 is CSARSVQGLADTQYF.

V usage is TRBV6-6 and J usage is TRBJ2-3. This CDR3 spans 14 amino acids. Germline V gene lookup returns CDR1 MNHNY and CDR2 SVGAGI (reference sequence). CDR3 region: CASSSGRITDTQYF.

The rearrangement links TRBV29-1 to TRBJ2-4; TCRdb picks TRBD2, but there is no DNA to check that call. Germline V gene lookup returns CDR1 SQVTM and CDR2 ANQGSEA. The CDR3 extends over 14 amino acids. CDR3: CSVAAGGIGNIQYF.

The V call is TRBV5-1, the J call TRBJ2-1; TCRdb proposes TRBD2, but this gene call is untestable without DNA. CDR3 length equals 14 residues. Per germline, CDR1 SGHRS and CDR2 YFSETQ. CDR3 in amino acids: CASSMGLAGQRQFF.

The chain is built from TRBV5-1 and TRBJ2-7; TCRdb reports TRBD1, a call that lacks DNA to check it against. The CDR3 totals 13 residues. Germline CDR1 is SGHRS and CDR2 is YFSETQ. The CDR3 here is CASSSVRERKQYF.

The genes are TRBV5-1 and TRBJ2-6. The CDR3 is 15 residues long. Looked up from germline, CDR1 is SGHRS and CDR2 is YFSETQ. The CDR3 protein is CASSLTFSGANVLTF. Full variable domain (outside the CDR3, taken from reference TRBV5-1 and TRBJ2-6): KAGVTQTPRYLIKTRGQQVTLSCSPISGHRSVSWYQQTPGQGLQFLFEYFSETQRNKGNFPGRFSGRQFSNSRSEMNVSTLELGDSALYLCASSLTFSGANVLTFGAGSRLTVL.

The chain couples TRBV6-5 to TRBJ2-7; the TCRdb D gene call, TRBD1, has no DNA to confirm it. The CDR3 loop spans 15 amino acids. CDR1 is MNHEY and CDR2 is SVGAGI in the germline V gene. This CDR3 reads CASSFGHGGGYEQYF.

V is TRBV6-1 and J is TRBJ2-3; absent DNA, TCRdb's TRBD1 call cannot be checked. The germline CDR1 and CDR2 sequences are MNHNS and SASEGT. The CDR3 covers 16 residues. CDR3 amino acids: CASSRAGTGGADTQYF.

The chain couples TRBV20-1 to TRBJ2-1; TCRdb picks TRBD1, but there is no DNA to check that call. The CDR3 is 15 residues long. CDR1 and CDR2 from the germline V gene are DFQATT and SNEGSKA (reference sequence). This CDR3 reads CSAPDAVKANNEQFF.

The chain uses TRBV15 and TRBJ2-5; TCRdb reports TRBD2, a call that lacks DNA to check it against. Germline loops: CDR1 LNHNV, CDR2 YYDKDF (reference sequence). This CDR3 is 16 amino acids long. CDR3 residues: CATSTGGLAVGETQYF.

The CDR3 region is CASSIYYEQYF. V and J are TRBV3-1 and TRBJ2-7. The CDR3 has 11 residues. The germline V gene encodes CDR1 LGHDT and CDR2 YNNKEL (reference sequence).

The rearrangement links TRBV28 to TRBJ2-1; TCRdb selects TRBD2, and the lack of DNA leaves this call unchecked. Germline CDR1 MDHEN, CDR2 SYDVKM. CDR3 length: 17 residues. CDR3 region: CASSSSTSGGVYNEQFF. Based on the CDR3 plus reference TRBV28 and TRBJ2-1, the full variable domain is DVKVTQSSRYLVKRTGEKVFLECVQDMDHENMFWYRQDPGLGLRLIYFSYDVKMKEKGDIPEGYSVSREKKERFSLILESASTNQTSMYLCASSSSTSGGVYNEQFFGPGTRLTVL.

The genes are TRBV7-2 and TRBJ2-5; lacking DNA, the TRBD1 call made by TCRdb goes unchecked. The CDR3 loop spans 13 amino acids. Germline values: CDR1 SGHTA, CDR2 FQGNSA. The CDR3 region is CASSPGLGKTQYF.

The chain links TRBV14 to TRBJ1-1; TCRdb proposes TRBD1, but this gene call is untestable without DNA. Germline CDR1 is SGHDN and CDR2 is FVKESK. CDR3 length: 15 amino acids. CDR3: CASSLLGQGYTEAFF.

The rearrangement uses TRBV4-1 and TRBJ2-1; as DNA is missing, the TRBD2 call by TCRdb cannot be tested. CDR1 is MGHRA, CDR2 YSYEKL, per germline. This CDR3 is built from 16 residues. This CDR3 is CASSQERGGEYNEQFF.

The rearrangement uses TRBV3-1 and TRBJ2-1; the D call of TRBD2 rests on TCRdb alone, since no DNA is present to check it. Germline V gives CDR1 LGHDT, CDR2 YNNKEL (reference sequence). The CDR3 runs to 18 residues. CDR3 region: CASSRTSGNSLGGDEQFF.

This chain links TRBV6-1 with TRBJ1-6; TCRdb returns TRBD1, unconfirmable since there is no DNA. The CDR3 sequence is 16 residues long. The germline gives CDR1 MNHNS, CDR2 SASEGT. The CDR3 is CASSKPSGTYNSPLHF.

CDR3 region: CASSGGRAPDTQYF. The gene calls are TRBV5-1 and TRBJ2-3; TCRdb returns TRBD2, unconfirmable since there is no DNA. Germline assignment: CDR1 SGHRS and CDR2 YFSETQ. The CDR3 runs 14 residues. Combining the CDR3 with reference TRBV5-1 and TRBJ2-3 gives the whole variable domain KAGVTQTPRYLIKTRGQQVTLSCSPISGHRSVSWYQQTPGQGLQFLFEYFSETQRNKGNFPGRFSGRQFSNSRSEMNVSTLELGDSALYLCASSGGRAPDTQYFGPGTRLTVL.

J is TRBJ1-2 and V is TRBV5-1. The CDR3 extends over 15 amino acids. CDR1 is SGHRS, CDR2 YFSETQ, per germline. CDR3 sequence reads: CASSLEEHPSDGYTF.

The rearrangement uses TRBV6-2 or TRBV6-3 and TRBJ1-2. Germline V lookup: CDR1 MNHEY, CDR2 SVGEGT. CDR3 length: 11 residues. This CDR3 reads CASNDNYGYTF.

This rearrangement joins TRBV12-3 or TRBV12-4 to TRBJ2-1; as DNA is missing, the TRBD2 call by TCRdb cannot be tested. This CDR3 comprises 12 residues. The CDR3 spells CASSGLRNEQFF.